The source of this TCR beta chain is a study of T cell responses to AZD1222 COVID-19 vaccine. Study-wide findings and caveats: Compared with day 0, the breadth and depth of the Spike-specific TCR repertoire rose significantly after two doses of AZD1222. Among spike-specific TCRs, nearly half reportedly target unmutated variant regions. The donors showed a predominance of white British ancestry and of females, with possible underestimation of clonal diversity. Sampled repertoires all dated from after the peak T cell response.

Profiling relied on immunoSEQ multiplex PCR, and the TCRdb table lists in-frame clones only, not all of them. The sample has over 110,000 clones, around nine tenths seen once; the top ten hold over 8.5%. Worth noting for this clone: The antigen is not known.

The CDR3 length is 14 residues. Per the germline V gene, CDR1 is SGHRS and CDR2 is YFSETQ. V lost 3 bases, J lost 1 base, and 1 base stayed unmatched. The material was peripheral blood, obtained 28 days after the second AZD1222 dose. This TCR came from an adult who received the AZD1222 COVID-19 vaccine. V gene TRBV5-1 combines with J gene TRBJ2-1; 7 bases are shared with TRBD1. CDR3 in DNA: TGCGCCAGCAGCTCGGGACAGTCCTACAATGAGCAGTTCTTC. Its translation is CASSSGQSYNEQFF.